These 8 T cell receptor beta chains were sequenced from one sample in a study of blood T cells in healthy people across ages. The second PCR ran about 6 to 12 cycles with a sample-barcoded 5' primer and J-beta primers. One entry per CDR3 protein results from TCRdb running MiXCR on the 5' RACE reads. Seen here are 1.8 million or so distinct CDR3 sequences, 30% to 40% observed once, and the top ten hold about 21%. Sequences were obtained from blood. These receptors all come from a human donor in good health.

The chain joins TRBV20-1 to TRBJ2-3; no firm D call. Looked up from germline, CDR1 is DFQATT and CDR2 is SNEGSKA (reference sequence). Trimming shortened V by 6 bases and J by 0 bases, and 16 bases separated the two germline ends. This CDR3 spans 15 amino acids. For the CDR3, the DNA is TGCAGTGCGACCGCCTGGGGTACTAGCACAGATACGCAGTATTTT. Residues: CSATAWGTSTDTQYF.

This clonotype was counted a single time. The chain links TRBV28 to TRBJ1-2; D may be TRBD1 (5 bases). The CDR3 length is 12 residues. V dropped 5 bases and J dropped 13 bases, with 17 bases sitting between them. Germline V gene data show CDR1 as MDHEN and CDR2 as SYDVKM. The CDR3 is CASSTGPRSLTF. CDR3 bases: TGTGCCAGCAGTACGGGACCGAGGTCTCTCACCTTC.

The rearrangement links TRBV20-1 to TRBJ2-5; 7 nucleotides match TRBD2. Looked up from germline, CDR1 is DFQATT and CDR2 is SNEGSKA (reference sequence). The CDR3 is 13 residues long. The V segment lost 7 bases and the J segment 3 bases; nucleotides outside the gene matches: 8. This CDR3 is CSVLERGKETQYF. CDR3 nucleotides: TGCAGTGTTTTGGAGCGGGGAAAAGAGACCCAGTACTTC.

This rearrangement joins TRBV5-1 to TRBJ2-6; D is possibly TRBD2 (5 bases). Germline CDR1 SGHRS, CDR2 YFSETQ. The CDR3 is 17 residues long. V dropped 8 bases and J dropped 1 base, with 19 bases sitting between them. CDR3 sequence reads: CASLPAVGGSGANVLTF. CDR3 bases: TGCGCCAGTCTCCCGGCGGTAGGAGGTTCTGGGGCCAACGTCCTGACTTTC.

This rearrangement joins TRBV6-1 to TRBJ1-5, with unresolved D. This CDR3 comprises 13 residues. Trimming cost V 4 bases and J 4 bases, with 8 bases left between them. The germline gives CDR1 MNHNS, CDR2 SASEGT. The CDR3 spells CASSALKNQPQHF. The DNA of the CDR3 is TGTGCCAGCAGTGCTCTCAAGAATCAGCCCCAGCATTTT.

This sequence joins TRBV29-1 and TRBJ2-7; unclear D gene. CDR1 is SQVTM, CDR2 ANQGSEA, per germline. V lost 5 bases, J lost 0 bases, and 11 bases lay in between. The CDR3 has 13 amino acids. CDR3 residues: CSVIWSSSYEQYF. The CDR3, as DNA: TGCAGCGTTATCTGGAGCAGCTCCTACGAGCAGTACTTC.

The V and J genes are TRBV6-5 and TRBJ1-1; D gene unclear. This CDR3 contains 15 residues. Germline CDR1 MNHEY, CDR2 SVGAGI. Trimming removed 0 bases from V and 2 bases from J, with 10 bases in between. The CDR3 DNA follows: TGTGCCAGCAGTTACTCGATGGGGATTAACACTGAAGCTTTCTTT. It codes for CASSYSMGINTEAFF.

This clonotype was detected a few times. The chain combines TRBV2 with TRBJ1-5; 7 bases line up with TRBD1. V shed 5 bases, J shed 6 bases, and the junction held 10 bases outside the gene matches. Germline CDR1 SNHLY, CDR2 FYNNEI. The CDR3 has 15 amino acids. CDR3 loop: CASSTRQGAGQPQHF. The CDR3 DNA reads TGTGCCAGCAGTACTCGACAGGGAGCAGGTCAGCCCCAGCATTTT.